These 5 T cell receptor beta chains came from one sample sequenced in a study of blood T cells in healthy people across ages. Through a sample-barcoded 5' primer and a J-beta primer mix, a second PCR was run for about 6 to 12 cycles. TCRdb re-called the 5' RACE reads with MiXCR, one entry per CDR3 protein. The table lists 700,000 or so distinct CDR3 sequences, 22% of them singletons. Sample: blood. The source of these receptors is a man in his 70s in good health.

The rearrangement links TRBV10-3 to TRBJ2-1, with TRBD2 matching 7 bases. Germline V lookup: CDR1 ENHRY, CDR2 SYGVKD. Trimming at V came to 7 bases and at J to 4 bases, leaving 7 bases not matched to a gene. This CDR3 has 14 amino acids. CDR3 loop: CAINAGESYNEQFF. Written as DNA, the CDR3 is TGTGCCATCAACGCGGGGGAGAGTTACAATGAGCAGTTCTTC.

This clonotype was counted a few times. V usage is TRBV12-3 or TRBV12-4 and J usage is TRBJ2-5; D perhaps matches TRBD1 (6 bases). The V gene lost 8 bases and the J gene lost 1 base, with 11 bases spanning the gap. The CDR3 has 13 residues. The CDR3 here is CASGTGSQETQYF. CDR3 nucleotides: TGTGCCAGCGGAACAGGGTCCCAAGAGACCCAGTACTTC.

In its sample, this clonotype was seen a few times. The junction departs from the called germline gene at one end, perhaps through a read error. J is TRBJ2-3 and V is TRBV20-1; TRBD2 aligns across 7 bases. The CDR3 totals 14 residues. The germline V gene encodes CDR1 DFQATT and CDR2 SNEGSKA (reference sequence). CDR3 in amino acids: CSASRASGTDTQYF. The CDR3 nucleotides read TGCAGTGCTAGTCGGGCTAGCGGCACAGATACACAGTATTTT.

This clonotype was seen a few times. The chain couples TRBV28 to TRBJ1-1; possible D gene TRBD1, 5 bases. V was cut by 3 bases and J by 1 base, with 9 bases left in between. The CDR3 loop spans 14 amino acids. Looked up from germline, CDR1 is MDHEN and CDR2 is SYDVKM. The CDR3 bases are TGTGCCAGCAGTTTTCCCGGGGGGAACACTGAAGCTTTCTTT. It encodes CASSFPGGNTEAFF.

The chain employs TRBV25-1 and TRBJ2-3; the match to TRBD1 covers 9 bases. V shed 5 bases, J shed 4 bases, and the junction held 10 bases outside the gene matches. Germline values: CDR1 MGHDK, CDR2 SYGVNS. The CDR3 has 16 amino acids. The DNA of the CDR3 is TGTGCCAGCAGTCTAGGGGGGACAGGGTTATCAGATACGCAGTATTTT. Its translation: CASSLGGTGLSDTQYF. The full variable domain, rest sourced from reference TRBV25-1 and TRBJ2-3, is EADIYQTPRYLVIGTGKKITLECSQTMGHDKMYWYQQDPGMELHLIHYSYGVNSTEKGDLSSESTVSRIRTEHFPLTLESARPSHTSQYLCASSLGGTGLSDTQYFGPGTRLTVL.